The clone carrying this TCR beta chain was counted many times. The antigen remains undetermined. This sample was taken from a study of T cells in Graves' hyperthyroidism and ophthalmopathy. Regarding the study as a whole: Most clonotypes that expanded in the thyroid above 0.001 also showed up in blood.

V lost 0 bases and J lost 10, with 15 bases in between. Germline CDR1 reads SNHLY; CDR2 reads FYNNEI. This CDR3 is 15 amino acids long. TCR beta CDR3 regions were amplified from RNA transcripts. Using the HTBI primer set, a first-round RT-PCR was run on the TCR CDR3. MiXCR was run by TCRdb on the multiplex PCR reads, yielding one entry per CDR3 protein. In the table there are a few hundred thousand distinct CDR3 sequences, less than 25% of which are singletons. The gene calls are TRBV2 and TRBJ2-2; D gene unclear. Sample: blood. This receptor was taken from a man aged 18 to 35 with Graves' hyperthyroidism. CDR3 protein: CASSEADPAAQELFF. The CDR3 coding sequence is TGTGCCAGCAGTGAAGCAGACCCAGCAGCACAGGAGCTGTTTTTT. The complete variable domain, with remaining parts taken from reference TRBV2 and TRBJ2-2, reads EPEVTQTPSHQVTQMGQEVILRCVPISNHLYFYWYRQILGQKVEFLVSFYNNEISEKSEIFDDQFSVERPDGSNFTLKIRSTKLEDSAMYFCASSEADPAAQELFFGEGSRLTVL.